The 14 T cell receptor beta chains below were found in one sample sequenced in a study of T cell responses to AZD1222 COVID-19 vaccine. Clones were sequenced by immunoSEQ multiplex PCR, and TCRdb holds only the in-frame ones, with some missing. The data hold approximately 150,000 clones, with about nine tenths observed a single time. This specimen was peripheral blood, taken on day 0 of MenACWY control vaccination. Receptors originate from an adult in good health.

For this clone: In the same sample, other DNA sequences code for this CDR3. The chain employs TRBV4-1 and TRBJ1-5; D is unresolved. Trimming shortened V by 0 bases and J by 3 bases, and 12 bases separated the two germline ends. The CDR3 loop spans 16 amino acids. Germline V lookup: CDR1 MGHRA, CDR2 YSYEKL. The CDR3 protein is CASSQDRGGSNQPQHF. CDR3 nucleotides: TGCGCCAGCAGCCAAGATCGAGGCGGTTCCAATCAGCCCCAGCATTTT.

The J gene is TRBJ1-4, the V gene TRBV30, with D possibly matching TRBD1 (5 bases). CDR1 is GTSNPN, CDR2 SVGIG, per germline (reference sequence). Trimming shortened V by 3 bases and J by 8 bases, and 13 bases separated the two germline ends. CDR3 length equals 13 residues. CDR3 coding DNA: TGTGCCTGGAGGGTACCAGGGTTGGAAAAACTGTTTTTT. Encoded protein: CAWRVPGLEKLFF.

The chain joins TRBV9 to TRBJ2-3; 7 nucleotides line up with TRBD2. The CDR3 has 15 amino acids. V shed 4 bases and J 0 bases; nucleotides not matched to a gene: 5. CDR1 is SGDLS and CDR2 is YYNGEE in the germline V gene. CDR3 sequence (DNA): TGTGCCAGCAGCATAGCGGGTGCGAGCACAGATACGCAGTATTTT. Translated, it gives CASSIAGASTDTQYF.

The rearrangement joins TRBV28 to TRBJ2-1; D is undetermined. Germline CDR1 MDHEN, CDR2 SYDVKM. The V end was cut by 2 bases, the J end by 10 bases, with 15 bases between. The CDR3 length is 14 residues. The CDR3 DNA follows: TGTGCCAGCAGTTTAGTGGGATCCCCCAAGGAGCAGTTCTTC. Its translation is CASSLVGSPKEQFF.

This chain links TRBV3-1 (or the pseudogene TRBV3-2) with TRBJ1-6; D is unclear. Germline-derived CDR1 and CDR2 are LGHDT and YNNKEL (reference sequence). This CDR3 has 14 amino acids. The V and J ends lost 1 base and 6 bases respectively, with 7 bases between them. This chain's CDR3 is CASSQVGGNSPLHF. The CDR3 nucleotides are TGTGCCAGCAGCCAAGTTGGTGGTAATTCACCCCTCCACTTT.

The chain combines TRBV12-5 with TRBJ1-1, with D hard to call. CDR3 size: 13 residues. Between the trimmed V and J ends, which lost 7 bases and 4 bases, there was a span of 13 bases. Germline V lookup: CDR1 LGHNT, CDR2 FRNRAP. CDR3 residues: CASVSGFGTEAFF. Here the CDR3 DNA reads TGTGCTAGTGTTTCGGGGTTTGGCACTGAAGCTTTCTTT.

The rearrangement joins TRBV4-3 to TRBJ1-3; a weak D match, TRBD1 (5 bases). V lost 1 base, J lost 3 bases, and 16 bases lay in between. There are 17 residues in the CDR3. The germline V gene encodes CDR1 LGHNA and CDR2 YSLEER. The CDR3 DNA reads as TGCGCCAGCAGCCAAGGGCCGGGAGCAGGGCATGGAAACACCATATATTTT. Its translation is CASSQGPGAGHGNTIYF.

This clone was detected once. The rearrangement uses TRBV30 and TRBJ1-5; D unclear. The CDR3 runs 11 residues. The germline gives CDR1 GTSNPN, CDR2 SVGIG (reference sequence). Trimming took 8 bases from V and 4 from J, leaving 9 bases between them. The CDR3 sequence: CAHGENQPQHF. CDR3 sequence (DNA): TGTGCCCACGGGGAAAATCAGCCCCAGCATTTT.

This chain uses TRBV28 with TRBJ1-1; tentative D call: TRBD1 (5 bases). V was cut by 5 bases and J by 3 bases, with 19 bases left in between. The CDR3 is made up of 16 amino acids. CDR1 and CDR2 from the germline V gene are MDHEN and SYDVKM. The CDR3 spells CASSTPSGRGYTEAFF. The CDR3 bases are TGTGCCAGCAGTACCCCTTCAGGCCGGGGGTACACTGAAGCTTTCTTT.

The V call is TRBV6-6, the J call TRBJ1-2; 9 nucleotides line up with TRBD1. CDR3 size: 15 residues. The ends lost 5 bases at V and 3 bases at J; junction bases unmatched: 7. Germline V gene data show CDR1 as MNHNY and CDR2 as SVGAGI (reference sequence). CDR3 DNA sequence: TGTGCCAGCAGTCGATCACAGGGGGCCTACTATGGCTACACCTTC. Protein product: CASSRSQGAYYGYTF.

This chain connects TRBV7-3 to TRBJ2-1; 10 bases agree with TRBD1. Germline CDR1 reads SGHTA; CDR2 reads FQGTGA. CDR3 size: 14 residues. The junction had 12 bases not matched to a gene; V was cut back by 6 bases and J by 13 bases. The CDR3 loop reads CASRSTDRGTSQFF. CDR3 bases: TGTGCCAGCAGATCAACGGACAGGGGGACCTCCCAGTTCTTC.

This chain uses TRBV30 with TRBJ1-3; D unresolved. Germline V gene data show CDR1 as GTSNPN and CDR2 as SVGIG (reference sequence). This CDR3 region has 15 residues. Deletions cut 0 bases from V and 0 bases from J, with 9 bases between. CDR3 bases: TGTGCCTGGAGTGTTCAGCGGCTCTCTGGAAACACCATATATTTT. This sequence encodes CAWSVQRLSGNTIYF.

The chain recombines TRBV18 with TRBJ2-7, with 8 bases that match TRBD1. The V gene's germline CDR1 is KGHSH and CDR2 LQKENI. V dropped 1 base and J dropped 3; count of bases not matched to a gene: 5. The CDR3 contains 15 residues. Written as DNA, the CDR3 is TGTGCCAGCTCACCACGGACAGGGTCCAACTACGAGCAGTACTTC. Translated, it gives CASSPRTGSNYEQYF.

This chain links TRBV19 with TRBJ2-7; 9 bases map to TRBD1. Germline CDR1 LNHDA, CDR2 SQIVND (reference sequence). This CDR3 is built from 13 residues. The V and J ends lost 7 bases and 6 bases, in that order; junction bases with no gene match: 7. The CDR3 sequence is CASNPGQGGEQYF. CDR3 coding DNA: TGTGCCAGTAACCCGGGACAGGGTGGCGAGCAGTACTTC.